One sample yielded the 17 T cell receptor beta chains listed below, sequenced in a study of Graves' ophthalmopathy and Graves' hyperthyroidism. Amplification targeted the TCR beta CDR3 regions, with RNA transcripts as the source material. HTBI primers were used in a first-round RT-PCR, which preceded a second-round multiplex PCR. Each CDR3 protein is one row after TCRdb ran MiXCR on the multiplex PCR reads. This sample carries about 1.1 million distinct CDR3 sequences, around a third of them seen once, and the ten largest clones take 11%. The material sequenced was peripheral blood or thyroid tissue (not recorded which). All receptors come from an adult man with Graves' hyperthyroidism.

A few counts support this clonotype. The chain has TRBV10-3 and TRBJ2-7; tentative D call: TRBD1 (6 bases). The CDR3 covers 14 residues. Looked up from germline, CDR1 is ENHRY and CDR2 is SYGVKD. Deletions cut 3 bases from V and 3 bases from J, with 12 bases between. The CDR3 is CAISEQGDGYEQYF. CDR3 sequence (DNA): TGTGCCATCAGTGAACAGGGTGATGGCTACGAGCAGTACTTC.

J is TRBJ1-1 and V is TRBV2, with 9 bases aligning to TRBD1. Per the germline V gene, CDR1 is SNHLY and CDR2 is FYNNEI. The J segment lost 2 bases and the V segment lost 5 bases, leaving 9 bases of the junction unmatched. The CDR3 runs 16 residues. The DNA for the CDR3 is TGTGCCAGCAGTTACGACAGGGGGGCTGGAAACACTGAAGCTTTCTTT. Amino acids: CASSYDRGAGNTEAFF.

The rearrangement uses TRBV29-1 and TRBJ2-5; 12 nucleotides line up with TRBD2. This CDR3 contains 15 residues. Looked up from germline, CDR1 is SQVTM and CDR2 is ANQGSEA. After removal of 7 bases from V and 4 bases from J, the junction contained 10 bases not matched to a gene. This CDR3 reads CSARLAGVEGETQYF. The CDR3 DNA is TGCAGCGCTAGACTAGCGGGAGTGGAAGGAGAGACCCAGTACTTC.

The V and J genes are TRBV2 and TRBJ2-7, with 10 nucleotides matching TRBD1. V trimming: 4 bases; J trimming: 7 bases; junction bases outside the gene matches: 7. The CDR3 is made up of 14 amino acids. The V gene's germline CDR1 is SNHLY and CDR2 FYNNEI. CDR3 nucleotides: TGTGCCAGCAGTGTGGGACAGGGGATGGAGGAGCAGTACTTC. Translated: CASSVGQGMEEQYF.

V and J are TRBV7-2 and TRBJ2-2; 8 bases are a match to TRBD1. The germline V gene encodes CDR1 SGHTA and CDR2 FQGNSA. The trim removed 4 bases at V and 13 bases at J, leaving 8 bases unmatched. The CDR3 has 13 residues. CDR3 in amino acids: CASSSSQGARLFF. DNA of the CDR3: TGTGCCAGCAGCTCCTCGCAGGGGGCAAGGCTGTTTTTT.

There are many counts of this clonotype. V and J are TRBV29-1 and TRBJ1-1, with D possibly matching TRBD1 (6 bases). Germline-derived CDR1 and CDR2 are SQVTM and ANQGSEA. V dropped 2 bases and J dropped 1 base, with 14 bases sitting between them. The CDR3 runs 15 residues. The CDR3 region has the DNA TGCAGCGTTGAAAATGACCTACAGGGGAACACTGAAGCTTTCTTT. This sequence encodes CSVENDLQGNTEAFF.

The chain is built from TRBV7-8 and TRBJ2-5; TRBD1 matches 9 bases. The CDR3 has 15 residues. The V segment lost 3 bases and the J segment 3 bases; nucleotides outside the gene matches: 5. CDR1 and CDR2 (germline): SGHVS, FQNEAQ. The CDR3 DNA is TGTGCCAGCAGCTTGACAGGGGGACAAAAAGAGACCCAGTACTTC. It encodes CASSLTGGQKETQYF.

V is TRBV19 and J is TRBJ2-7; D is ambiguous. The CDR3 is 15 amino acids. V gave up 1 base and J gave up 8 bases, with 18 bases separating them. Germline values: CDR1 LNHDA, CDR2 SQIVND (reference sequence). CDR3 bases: TGTGCCAGTAGTATAGCATCGAGCAATCAGCCCCAGCAGTACTTC. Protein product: CASSIASSNQPQQYF.

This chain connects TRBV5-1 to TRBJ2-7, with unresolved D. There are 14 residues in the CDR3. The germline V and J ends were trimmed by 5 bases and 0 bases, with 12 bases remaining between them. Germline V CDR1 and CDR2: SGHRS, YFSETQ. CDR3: CASRETVASYEQYF. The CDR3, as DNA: TGCGCCAGCAGAGAGACGGTGGCCTCCTACGAGCAGTACTTC.

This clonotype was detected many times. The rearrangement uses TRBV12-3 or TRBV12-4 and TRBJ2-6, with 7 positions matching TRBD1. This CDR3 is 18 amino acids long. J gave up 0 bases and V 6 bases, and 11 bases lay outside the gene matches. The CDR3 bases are TGTGCCAGCAGACGGACAGGAGCGGAAAACTCTGGGGCCAACGTCCTGACTTTC. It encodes CASRRTGAENSGANVLTF.

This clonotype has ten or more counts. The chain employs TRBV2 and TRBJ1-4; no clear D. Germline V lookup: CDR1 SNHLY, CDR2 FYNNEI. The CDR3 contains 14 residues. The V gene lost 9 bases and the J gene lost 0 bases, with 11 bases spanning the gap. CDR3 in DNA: TGTGCCAGTAAAGCAAGTGCAACTAATGAAAAACTGTTTTTT. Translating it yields CASKASATNEKLFF.

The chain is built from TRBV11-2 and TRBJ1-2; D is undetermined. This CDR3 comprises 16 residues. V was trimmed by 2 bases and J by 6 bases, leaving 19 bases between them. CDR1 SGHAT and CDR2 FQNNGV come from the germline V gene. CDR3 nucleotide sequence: TGTGCCAGCAGCTTACCCCGCTACCGGGTTAAGGATGGCTACACCTTC. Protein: CASSLPRYRVKDGYTF. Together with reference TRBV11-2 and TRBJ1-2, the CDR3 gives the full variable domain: EAGVAQSPRYKIIEKRQSVAFWCNPISGHATLYWYQQILGQGPKLLIQFQNNGVVDDSQLPKDRFSAERLKGVDSTLKIQPAKLEDSAVYLCASSLPRYRVKDGYTFGSGTRLTVV.

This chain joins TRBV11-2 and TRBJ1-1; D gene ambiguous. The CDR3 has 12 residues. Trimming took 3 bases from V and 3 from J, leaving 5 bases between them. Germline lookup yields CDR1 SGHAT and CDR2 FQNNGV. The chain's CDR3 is CASSFFDTEAFF. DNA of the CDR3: TGTGCCAGCAGCTTTTTCGACACTGAAGCTTTCTTT.

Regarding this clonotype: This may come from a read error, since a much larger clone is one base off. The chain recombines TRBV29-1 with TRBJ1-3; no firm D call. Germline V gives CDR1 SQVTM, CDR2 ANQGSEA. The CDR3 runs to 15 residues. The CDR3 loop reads CSASRPIVPGNTIYF. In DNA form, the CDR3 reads TGCAGTGCTAGCAGGCCAATAGTCCCTGGAAACACCATATATTTT.

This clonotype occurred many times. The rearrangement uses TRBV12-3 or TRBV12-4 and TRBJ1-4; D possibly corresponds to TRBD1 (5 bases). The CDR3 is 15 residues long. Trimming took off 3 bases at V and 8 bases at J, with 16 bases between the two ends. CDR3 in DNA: TGTGCCAGCAGTTTGTTCCCCGGGGGAGGGGAAAAACTGTTTTTT. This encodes CASSLFPGGGEKLFF.

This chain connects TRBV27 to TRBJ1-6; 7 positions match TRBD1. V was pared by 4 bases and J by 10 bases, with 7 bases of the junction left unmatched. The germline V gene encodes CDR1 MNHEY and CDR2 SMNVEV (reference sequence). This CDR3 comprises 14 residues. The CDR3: CASSSGGSGSPLHF. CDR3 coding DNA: TGTGCCAGCAGTTCAGGGGGATCCGGCTCACCCCTCCACTTT.

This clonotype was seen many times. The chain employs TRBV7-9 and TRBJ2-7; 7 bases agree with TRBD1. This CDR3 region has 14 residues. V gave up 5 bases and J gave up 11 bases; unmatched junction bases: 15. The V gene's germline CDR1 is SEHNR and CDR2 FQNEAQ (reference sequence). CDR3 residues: CASSHSGQTPREYF. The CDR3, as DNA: TGTGCCAGCAGCCACTCGGGACAGACACCACGTGAGTACTTC.